These 25 T cell receptor beta chains share one sample of origin, sequenced in a study of CD8 T cells in ankylosing spondylitis. No antigen is known for these receptors. Study findings and constraints: A TCR beta motif made of fewer than ten highly homologous variants seemed typical of ankylosing spondylitis blood.

TCRdb processed the 5' RACE reads anew with MiXCR; each CDR3 protein has one entry. The table records more than 500,000 distinct CDR3 sequences, about 5.2% of them present only once. The sequenced sample was blood, either unsorted or a sorted T cell fraction (not recorded which). The receptors derive from a male donor with ankylosing spondylitis.

Of note for this clonotype: A clone one base away is much larger, so this may be a read error. The gene calls are TRBV20-1 and TRBJ2-1; TRBD2 matches at 8 bases. Germline V gene data show CDR1 as DFQATT and CDR2 as SNEGSKA (reference sequence). The CDR3 totals 15 residues. The V gene end was trimmed by 5 bases and the J gene end by 9 bases; junction bases not matched to a gene: 15. This CDR3 reads CSARGFREGTTEQFF. CDR3 in DNA: TGCAGTGCTCGGGGGTTTCGGGAGGGTACGACTGAGCAGTTCTTC.

This clonotype was seen repeatedly, ten times or more. The chain is built from TRBV7-2 and TRBJ2-2; 7 bases are shared with TRBD1. CDR1 SGHTA and CDR2 FQGNSA come from the germline V gene. The V and J ends lost 4 bases and 5 bases, in that order; junction bases with no gene match: 10. The CDR3 is 16 amino acids. As DNA, the CDR3 is TGTGCCAGCAGCTCCCTGGGCAGGGGGTATACCGGGGAGCTGTTTTTT. This translates into CASSSLGRGYTGELFF.

This clonotype has at least ten counts. The chain couples TRBV5-1 to TRBJ1-6, with TRBD1 as a possible D gene (5 bases). This CDR3 region has 15 residues. CDR1 and CDR2 from the germline V gene are SGHRS and YFSETQ. Trimming removed 0 bases at V and 8 bases at J, with 12 bases between. The CDR3 DNA sequence: TGCGCCAGCAGCTTGGAAGCAAGAGGGGATTCACCCCTCCACTTT. This codes for CASSLEARGDSPLHF.

This clonotype showed up many times. The V and J genes are TRBV12-3 or TRBV12-4 and TRBJ2-7; 9 nucleotides agree with TRBD1. The CDR3 covers 15 residues. Losses at the gene ends were 5 bases for V and 2 bases for J; bases not matched to a gene: 7. DNA of the CDR3: TGTGCCAGCAGTAGCCGGGACAGGGTCACCTACGAGCAGTACTTC. Amino acid sequence: CASSSRDRVTYEQYF.

V is TRBV6-2 or TRBV6-3 and J is TRBJ1-2; no clear D gene. The CDR3 is 14 amino acids. The germline V gene has CDR1 MNHEY and CDR2 SVGEGT. V was cut by 5 bases and J by 5 bases, with 15 bases left in between. The CDR3 sequence: CASSPLLVGYGYTF. CDR3 bases: TGTGCCAGCAGTCCTCTTTTGGTAGGATATGGCTACACCTTC.

This clonotype was seen a handful of times. The chain links TRBV14 to TRBJ2-1; 8 nucleotides match TRBD2. The length of the CDR3 is 15 residues. Germline V gene data show CDR1 as SGHDN and CDR2 as FVKESK. After removal of 2 bases from V and 7 bases from J, the junction contained 7 bases not matched to a gene. The DNA of the CDR3 is TGTGCCAGCAGCCAAAGAGTAGCGGGGTTGAATGAGCAGTTCTTC. This gives the protein CASSQRVAGLNEQFF.

This clonotype was seen only a few times. This chain joins TRBV7-2 and TRBJ2-1; 7 bases line up with TRBD1. V lost 5 bases and J lost 5; bases outside the gene matches: 9. The germline gives CDR1 SGHTA, CDR2 FQGNSA. CDR3 length: 15 amino acids. CDR3: CASSLRDRGDNEQFF. The DNA of the CDR3 is TGTGCCAGCAGCCTCCGGGACAGAGGGGACAATGAGCAGTTCTTC.

This clonotype was counted ten times or more. Here the CDR3 DNA reads TGTGCCAGCAGCTTTGACAGGGGCGGGAACGAGCAGTACTTC. Protein product: CASSFDRGGNEQYF. This chain connects TRBV11-2 to TRBJ2-7; 8 nucleotides match TRBD1. Per the germline V gene, CDR1 is SGHAT and CDR2 is FQNNGV. Trimming at V came to 3 bases and at J to 5 bases, leaving 6 bases not matched to a gene. The CDR3 has 14 residues.

Many counts were recorded for this clonotype. V usage is TRBV10-3 and J usage is TRBJ1-2; TRBD1 matches 7 bases. The CDR3 runs 16 residues. Germline V CDR1 and CDR2: ENHRY, SYGVKD. Losses at the gene ends were 4 bases for V and 0 bases for J; bases not matched to a gene: 8. CDR3 in DNA: TGTGCCATCAGTGGGATCAGGGGACAGACTAACTATGGCTACACCTTC. It specifies CAISGIRGQTNYGYTF.

This clonotype was picked up many times. This chain uses TRBV9 with TRBJ2-6; TRBD2 might be the D (6 bases). The CDR3 length is 15 residues. CDR1 is SGDLS, CDR2 YYNGEE, per germline. The V and J ends lost 4 bases and 3 bases respectively, with 11 bases between them. The CDR3 region is CASSPRESGANVLTF. The DNA of the CDR3 is TGTGCCAGCAGCCCCCGGGAGAGTGGGGCCAACGTCCTGACTTTC.

This clonotype was seen repeatedly, ten times or more. The V call is TRBV6-6, the J call TRBJ2-5, with D hard to call. The CDR3 length is 11 residues. In germline, CDR1 is MNHNY, CDR2 SVGAGI (reference sequence). The V end was cut by 2 bases, the J end by 5 bases, with 3 bases between. The CDR3 sequence: CASSYIETQYF. Written as DNA, the CDR3 is TGTGCCAGCAGTTACATCGAGACCCAGTACTTC.

The sample holds a few counts of this clonotype. The chain employs TRBV11-2 and TRBJ2-2; D unresolved. CDR1 is SGHAT, CDR2 FQNNGV, per germline. V lost 4 bases and J lost 1, with 10 bases in between. The CDR3 is made up of 15 amino acids. For the CDR3, the DNA is TGTGCCAGCAGCTCCGTACTTATGAACACCGGGGAGCTGTTTTTT. It codes for CASSSVLMNTGELFF.

This clonotype was recorded many times. The J gene is TRBJ2-2, the V gene TRBV15; D not certain. CDR3 length: 14 amino acids. The ends were cut back, 7 bases at V and 4 bases at J, with 13 bases in the middle. Germline V gives CDR1 LNHNV, CDR2 YYDKDF (reference sequence). The CDR3 bases are TGTGCCACCAAAAAAAGCTCGAGCACCGGGGAGCTGTTTTTT. It yields the protein CATKKSSSTGELFF.

This clonotype has a count of ten or more. This sequence joins TRBV7-2 and TRBJ2-1; TRBD1 matches at 8 bases. Germline V CDR1 and CDR2: SGHTA, FQGNSA. Germline trimming cut 5 bases from V and 1 base from J; bases unmatched to any gene: 4. This CDR3 comprises 15 residues. The DNA of the CDR3 is TGTGCCAGCAGCGAACAGGGGGGATCCTACAATGAGCAGTTCTTC. This codes for CASSEQGGSYNEQFF.

This clonotype was found many times. The rearrangement uses TRBV5-6 and TRBJ2-3; 8 nucleotides agree with TRBD2. Germline CDR1 is SGHDT and CDR2 is YYEEEE. The CDR3 length is 18 residues. V dropped 4 bases and J dropped 1; count of bases not matched to a gene: 14. The CDR3 DNA reads TGTGCCAGCAGCCCCCAGTGGTTCGAGACTAGCGGCACAGATACGCAGTATTTT. Protein product: CASSPQWFETSGTDTQYF. Filled out from reference TRBV5-6 and TRBJ2-3, the complete variable domain reads DAGVTQSPTHLIKTRGQQVTLRCSPKSGHDTVSWYQQALGQGPQFIFQYYEEEERQRGNFPDRFSGHQFPNYSSELNVNALLLGDSALYLCASSPQWFETSGTDTQYFGPGTRLTVL.

Ten or more counts support this clonotype. V usage is TRBV20-1 and J usage is TRBJ2-7; D is perhaps TRBD1 (5 bases). The CDR3 is 13 residues long. V lost 0 bases, J lost 4 bases, and 10 bases lay in between. CDR1 and CDR2 from the germline V gene are DFQATT and SNEGSKA (reference sequence). The CDR3 loop is CSARDQGGYEQYF. The CDR3 DNA reads TGCAGTGCTAGAGATCAGGGTGGGTACGAGCAGTACTTC.

This clonotype was recorded many times. A junction boundary mismatches the germline segment, possibly from a read error. The chain recombines TRBV4-3 with TRBJ2-1; 10 positions match TRBD2. Germline CDR1 reads LGHNA; CDR2 reads YSLEER. This CDR3 spans 16 amino acids. DNA for the CDR3: TGCGCCAGCAGCCCCGATGTTTGGTCTAGCGGGAGCATGAGGGGTTTC. Encoded protein: CASSPDVWSSGSMRGF.

This clonotype came up many times. This chain links TRBV6-2 or TRBV6-3 with TRBJ1-1; D is perhaps TRBD1 (5 bases). This CDR3 contains 14 residues. V was pared by 5 bases and J by 3 bases, with 13 bases between. Germline-derived CDR1 and CDR2 are MNHEY and SVGEGT. The CDR3 bases are TGTGCCAGCAGTCAGGACAACCTCTACACTGAAGCTTTCTTT. Translating gives CASSQDNLYTEAFF.

The gene calls are TRBV2 and TRBJ1-5; weak D call: TRBD1 (6 bases). Germline-derived CDR1 and CDR2 are SNHLY and FYNNEI. V shed 4 bases and J shed 1 base, with 11 bases lying between them. CDR3 size: 15 residues. The CDR3 bases are TGTGCCAGCAGTGCCTCGGGGGCAAGCAATCAGCCCCAGCATTTT. Translation gives CASSASGASNQPQHF. The full variable domain, its missing parts supplied by reference TRBV2 and TRBJ1-5, is EPEVTQTPSHQVTQMGQEVILRCVPISNHLYFYWYRQILGQKVEFLVSFYNNEISEKSEIFDDQFSVERPDGSNFTLKIRSTKLEDSAMYFCASSASGASNQPQHFGDGTRLSIL.

In this sample, this clonotype turned up many times. This chain links TRBV6-2 or TRBV6-3 with TRBJ1-3; TRBD1 is a possible D gene (5 bases). The V gene's germline CDR1 is MNHEY and CDR2 SVGEGT. The CDR3 is 17 residues long. The V end was cut by 6 bases, the J end by 0 bases, with 18 bases between. The CDR3 is CASRNGGAILSGNTIYF. CDR3 nucleotides: TGTGCCAGCAGGAACGGCGGGGCGATCCTCTCTGGAAACACCATATATTTT.

A note on this clonotype: This may stem from a read error, because a much larger clone lies one nucleotide away. The chain links TRBV4-3 to TRBJ2-1, with 12 bases that match TRBD2. The CDR3 totals 17 residues. Germline CDR1 is LGHNA and CDR2 is YSLEER. The CDR3: CASGHVGGTSGYNEQFF. DNA for the CDR3: TGCGCCAGCGGCCATGTCGGGGGGACTAGCGGGTACAATGAGCAGTTCTTC.

This clonotype was seen at least ten times. V is TRBV7-2 and J is TRBJ1-1; the match to TRBD1 covers 10 bases. V trimming: 5 bases; J trimming: 3 bases; junction bases outside the gene matches: 6. CDR1 and CDR2 (germline): SGHTA, FQGNSA. The CDR3 loop spans 15 amino acids. CDR3 nucleotides: TGTGCCAGCAGCCCGACAGGGGGCGCGGACACTGAAGCTTTCTTT. Its protein product is CASSPTGGADTEAFF.

This clonotype was recorded many times. The chain carries TRBV4-3 and TRBJ1-5; D is uncertain. The germline CDR1 and CDR2 sequences are LGHNA and YSLEER. The CDR3 is 16 amino acids. V was cut by 0 bases and J by 4 bases, with 13 bases left in between. The DNA of the CDR3 is TGCGCCAGCAGCCAAGAGGCCGCCGGGGAGAATCAGCCCCAGCATTTT. It encodes CASSQEAAGENQPQHF.

This clonotype has at least ten counts. This chain uses TRBV9 with TRBJ1-6; no clear D gene. The germline V gene has CDR1 SGDLS and CDR2 YYNGEE. V was shortened by 2 bases and J by 6 bases, with 9 bases between the two germline ends. The length of the CDR3 is 14 residues. CDR3 sequence: CASSVGVSNSPLHF. DNA for the CDR3: TGTGCCAGCAGCGTTGGGGTCTCTAATTCACCCCTCCACTTT.

The sample holds many counts of this clonotype. V is TRBV27 and J is TRBJ1-2; perhaps TRBD1 as D (6 bases). Per germline, CDR1 MNHEY and CDR2 SMNVEV (reference sequence). Trimming shortened V by 6 bases and J by 5 bases, and 16 bases separated the two germline ends. This CDR3 contains 14 residues. CDR3 residues: CASRATGAIYGYTF. The CDR3 DNA sequence: TGTGCCAGCAGGGCGACAGGAGCAATTTATGGCTACACCTTC.